This T cell receptor beta chain appears in the sequencing data of a study of cytomegalovirus exposure and HLA in healthy donors. Study observations and caveats: According to reports, the classifier identified cytomegalovirus status with high specificity and sensitivity. A few CMV-associated chains were confirmed in vitro to be specific for CMV antigens. There were about 160 TCR beta chains listed as cytomegalovirus-associated. Within the 120 or so validation repertoires, first-cohort TCR clusters tended to co-occur, according to a later analysis.

TCRdb's table, derived via immunoSEQ multiplex PCR, lists solely in-frame clones and lacks some. The sample has under 150,000 clones; around 86% are singletons. Points on this clone: Its specificity is unknown.

V was shortened by 3 bases and J by 4 bases, with 7 bases between the two germline ends. The CDR3 totals 13 residues. Germline V gives CDR1 SEHNR, CDR2 FQNEAQ (reference sequence). The source is a man younger than 30 in good health and CMV-seropositive. The chain uses TRBV7-9 and TRBJ2-1, with D perhaps TRBD2 (6 bases). The sequencing sample was made of PBMCs. This CDR3 reads CASSFGTYNEQFF. CDR3 coding DNA: TGTGCCAGCAGCTTTGGGACTTACAATGAGCAGTTCTTC.